The 15 T cell receptor beta chains reported below all come from one sample, sequenced in a study of regulatory T cells in long-lasting Graves disease. Time point given: persistent/refractory GD, antithyroid drugs over 5 years with positive TRAb. RNA from PBMCs was the source of the TCR library. Investigators prepared the TCR beta libraries by applying iRepertoire HTBI primers and Arm-PCR of CDR3 regions. MiXCR, applied by TCRdb to the multiplex PCR reads, yields one record per CDR3 protein. This table holds about 290,000 distinct CDR3 sequences, roughly a fifth found once. Here the sequenced sample was peripheral blood mononuclear cells (PBMCs), taken when the disease was refractory, from a patient treated with antithyroid drugs. The receptors stem from a female donor with Graves disease.

This chain joins TRBV10-3 and TRBJ2-5; perhaps TRBD2 as D (5 bases). V lost 4 bases to trimming and J lost 3 bases, with 15 bases between them. The germline gives CDR1 ENHRY, CDR2 SYGVKD. This CDR3 is built from 15 residues. Here the CDR3 reads CAISAETAGEETQYF. CDR3 bases: TGTGCCATCAGTGCAGAGACGGCGGGTGAAGAGACCCAGTACTTC.

This clonotype has only a few counts. V usage is TRBV5-1 and J usage is TRBJ1-3; D remains unclear. The CDR3 is 14 residues long. Germline values: CDR1 SGHRS, CDR2 YFSETQ. Trimming took 0 bases from V and 6 from J, leaving 10 bases between them. The CDR3 here is CASSLEGRSNTIYF. DNA for the CDR3: TGCGCCAGCAGCTTGGAGGGCAGATCAAACACCATATATTTT.

This chain connects TRBV6-5 to TRBJ2-5; 7 bases fit TRBD2. This CDR3 is built from 16 residues. Germline lookup yields CDR1 MNHEY and CDR2 SVGAGI. With V trimmed by 0 bases and J by 5 bases, 9 bases remained unmatched. In DNA, the CDR3 is TGTGCCAGCAGTTACTCGAGGCGGGGGAGCGGCGAGACCCAGTACTTC. It translates to CASSYSRRGSGETQYF.

This clonotype was counted at least ten times. The chain couples TRBV6-1 to TRBJ2-7; the match to TRBD2 covers 7 bases. V lost 6 bases, J lost 0 bases, and 5 bases stayed unmatched. The CDR3 is 14 residues long. Germline-derived CDR1 and CDR2 are MNHNS and SASEGT. As DNA, the CDR3 is TGTGCCAGCAGATTCCGGGACTACTCCTACGAGCAGTACTTC. Its translation: CASRFRDYSYEQYF.

This clonotype has a count of ten or more. This chain uses TRBV28 with TRBJ1-5; D unresolved. V was shortened by 3 bases and J by 4 bases, with 13 bases between the two germline ends. Germline V gene data show CDR1 as MDHEN and CDR2 as SYDVKM. The CDR3 length is 15 residues. CDR3 coding DNA: TGTGCCAGCAGTTTTCTAGGACGGGAGAATCAGCCCCAGCATTTT. This translates into CASSFLGRENQPQHF.

The sample holds a few counts of this clonotype. The gene calls are TRBV7-2 and TRBJ2-1, with TRBD2 matching 11 bases. Germline V gives CDR1 SGHTA, CDR2 FQGNSA. There are 15 residues in the CDR3. V lost 2 bases and J lost 8; bases outside the gene matches: 5. The CDR3 DNA is TGTGCCAGCAGCTTAATAGCGGGAGGGTGGGATGAGCAGTTCTTC. This sequence encodes CASSLIAGGWDEQFF. Together with reference TRBV7-2 and TRBJ2-1, the CDR3 gives the full variable domain: GAGVSQSPSNKVTEKGKDVELRCDPISGHTALYWYRQSLGQGLEFLIYFQGNSAPDKSGLPSDRFSAERTGGSVSTLTIQRTQQEDSAVYLCASSLIAGGWDEQFFGPGTRLTVL.

This clonotype appeared a few times. V usage is TRBV6-4 and J usage is TRBJ2-5; 7 bases are shared with TRBD2. This CDR3 is 15 amino acids long. The V gene's germline CDR1 is MRHNA and CDR2 SNTAGT. V gave up 5 bases and J gave up 5 bases; unmatched junction bases: 11. Written as DNA, the CDR3 is TGTGCCAGCAGTTACCCTCGACTAGCTGATGAGACCCAGTACTTC. This translates into CASSYPRLADETQYF.

This clonotype was found a few times. The chain links TRBV5-1 to TRBJ1-4, with D perhaps matching TRBD1 (5 bases). CDR1 and CDR2 (germline): SGHRS, YFSETQ. This CDR3 comprises 16 residues. Trimming shortened V by 0 bases and J by 4 bases, and 13 bases separated the two germline ends. CDR3 DNA sequence: TGCGCCAGCAGCTTGGTTGGTCAGGGCTTTAATGAAAAACTGTTTTTT. Translation: CASSLVGQGFNEKLFF.

Ten or more counts support this clonotype. The rearrangement links TRBV28 to TRBJ2-7; D ambiguous. V dropped 9 bases and J dropped 0 bases, with 9 bases sitting between them. This CDR3 spans 12 amino acids. Germline V gene lookup returns CDR1 MDHEN and CDR2 SYDVKM. This CDR3 is CASKGYSYEQYF. CDR3 DNA: TGTGCCAGTAAAGGGTACTCCTACGAGCAGTACTTC.

Notes on this clonotype: This clone may be a read error of a much larger clone one base away. The chain uses TRBV5-1 and TRBJ2-2; no reliable D call. CDR1 and CDR2 from the germline V gene are SGHRS and YFSETQ. The CDR3 totals 13 residues. The germline V and J ends were trimmed by 1 base and 8 bases, with 9 bases remaining between them. In DNA, the CDR3 is TGCGCCAGCAGCTTGAGGTATGGGGGGGAGCTGTTTTTT. Its translation: CASSLRYGGELFF.

The V call is TRBV24-1, the J call TRBJ2-7; tentatively, D is TRBD2 (5 bases). The CDR3 spans 13 residues. Trimming stripped 7 bases from V and 5 bases from J, with 14 bases between. CDR1 is KGHDR, CDR2 SFDVKD, per germline. CDR3 in DNA: TGTGCCACCAGCGTACCGGGGTCCCACGAGCAGTACTTC. Its translation: CATSVPGSHEQYF.

This clonotype turned up a few times. The chain joins TRBV10-3 to TRBJ2-7; D is possibly TRBD1 (5 bases). CDR1 is ENHRY, CDR2 SYGVKD, per germline. The CDR3 has 15 amino acids. The V gene lost 2 bases and the J gene lost 0 bases, with 11 bases spanning the gap. The CDR3 bases are TGTGCCATCAGTGAGGGACACACAAGCTCCTACGAGCAGTACTTC. It is translated as CAISEGHTSSYEQYF.

Remarks on this clonotype: A far larger clone is one nucleotide away, so this likely arose from a read error. Likely a read error: the CDR3 ends without its conserved phenylalanine or tryptophan. The rearrangement links TRBV11-2 to TRBJ1-2; D unclear. This CDR3 is built from 14 residues. Germline values: CDR1 SGHAT, CDR2 FQNNGV. V was clipped by 5 bases and J by 1 base, with 11 bases between them. The CDR3 DNA follows: TGTGCCAGCAGCAGCCCAAGTTATAACTATGGCTACACCTCC. Residues: CASSSPSYNYGYTS.

The genes are TRBV7-9 and TRBJ2-2; D is ambiguous. Germline V gene data show CDR1 as SEHNR and CDR2 as FQNEAQ (reference sequence). The CDR3 has 15 residues. V was clipped by 1 base and J by 5 bases, with 11 bases between them. The CDR3 region has the DNA TGTGCCAGCAGCTTAGATGGCACCCCGACCGGGGAGCTGTTTTTT. It is translated as CASSLDGTPTGELFF.

This chain joins TRBV5-1 and TRBJ1-1; no definite D call. Germline CDR1 is SGHRS and CDR2 is YFSETQ. Trimming took off 1 base at V and 3 bases at J, with 7 bases between the two ends. This CDR3 is built from 13 residues. CDR3 nucleotides: TGCGCCAGCAGCTTGAATGGCTACACTGAAGCTTTCTTT. This codes for CASSLNGYTEAFF.